This TCR beta chain was identified in a study of blood T cell repertoires in COVID-19. About the study: The United States, Italy and Spain supplied acute and convalescent COVID-19 samples. Sample material is recorded as cDNA or gDNA derived from T cells, B-cell-depleted T cells, or PBMCs.

In the study's own analysis: Reference gene primer amplification in the assay estimated nucleated cell counts. TCRdb's table, derived via immunoSEQ multiplex PCR, lists solely in-frame clones and lacks some. V and J calls and clone size are as listed in that table; D and trimming were resolved from the DNA. Of about 220,000 clones detected, roughly 80% appear once; the ten largest clones hold approximately 5.2%. The CDR3 consists of 13 residues. V gave up 1 base and J gave up 6 bases, with 10 bases separating them. Germline assignment: CDR1 KGHSY and CDR2 FQNENV. This clone appeared once. The TCR originated in a woman between 70 and 85 years old with COVID-19, enrolled during active disease. The sequenced sample was peripheral blood. The chain is built from TRBV16 and TRBJ2-7; D gene unclear. The CDR3 here is CASSQFMNGEQYF. The CDR3 nucleotides read TGTGCCAGCAGCCAATTCATGAACGGCGAGCAGTACTTC.